These 3 T cell receptor beta chains came from one sample sequenced in a study of neurological immune-mediated disorders. TCRdb re-derived calls from the 5' RACE reads in MiXCR, one entry per CDR3 protein. The sample holds 25,000 to 35,000 distinct CDR3 sequences, roughly 1.6% seen once. Sequenced material: PBMCs. The receptor source for this set is a woman aged 25 to 39 with multiple sclerosis.

Many counts were recorded for this clonotype. This chain uses TRBV12-3 or TRBV12-4 with TRBJ2-5; no clear D. V was shortened by 3 bases and J by 5 bases, with 7 bases between the two germline ends. The CDR3 consists of 12 residues. CDR3 sequence reads: CASSFYKETQYF. The DNA of the CDR3 is TGTGCCAGCAGTTTTTACAAGGAGACCCAGTACTTC.

This clonotype was detected many times. J is TRBJ1-4 and V is TRBV4-3, with D uncertain. With 0 bases removed from V and 8 bases from J, the gap between germline ends came to 4 bases. This CDR3 has 12 residues. CDR1 is LGHNA and CDR2 is YSLEER in the germline V gene. The CDR3: CASSQEYEKLFF. CDR3 in DNA: TGCGCCAGCAGCCAAGAATACGAAAAACTGTTTTTT.

This clonotype came up many times. The rearrangement joins TRBV20-1 to TRBJ2-7; the D gene could be TRBD1 or TRBD2 (6 bases each). Germline lookup yields CDR1 DFQATT and CDR2 SNEGSKA (reference sequence). V was clipped by 6 bases and J by 0 bases, with 15 bases between them. The CDR3 has 14 amino acids. CDR3 bases: TGCAGTGCCCAAGATGGGGGGCACTCCTACGAGCAGTACTTC. As protein: CSAQDGGHSYEQYF.